Listed below are T cell receptor beta chains from one sample, sequenced in a study of T cells in Graves' hyperthyroidism and ophthalmopathy. TCRdb processed the multiplex PCR reads anew with MiXCR; each CDR3 protein has one entry. The sample has under 350,000 distinct CDR3 sequences; roughly 18% are singletons. Sequencing was performed on blood. The source is a woman between 45 and 65 years old with Graves' hyperthyroidism. The CDR3 runs from the conserved cysteine through the conserved F or W. D genes are given only for firm matches. Clone size is not always given. Where it is, it says once, few, many or a class for expanded clones.

NA,TRBJ2-1,NA,TRBV6-2/TRBV6-3,CASNSPEQFF,TGTGCCAGCAATAGCCCTGAGCAGTTCTTC
few,TRBJ2-4,NA,TRBV6-5,CASSYPTSGSKNIQYF,TGTGCCAGCAGTTACCCTACGTCAGGTTCCAAAAACATTCAGTACTTC
many,TRBJ1-1,TRBD1,TRBV20-1,CSAFSTGEGTEAFF,TGCAGTGCGTTCTCGACAGGGGAGGGCACTGAAGCTTTCTTT
NA,TRBJ2-1,NA,TRBV16,CASSQWQEEKQFF,TGTGCCAGCAGCCAATGGCAAGAGGAGAAGCAGTTCTTC
NA,TRBJ1-2,NA,TRBV7-9,CASSLGDYNYGYTF,TGTGCCAGCAGCCTCGGAGATTATAACTATGGCTACACCTTC
NA,TRBJ2-6,TRBD2,TRBV11-2,CASSPGLGFSGANVLTF,TGTGCCAGCAGCCCAGGACTAGGTTTCTCCGGGGCCAACGTCCTGACTTTC
NA,TRBJ1-1,TRBD1,TRBV10-3,CAIRGTGGLTEAFF,TGTGCCATCAGGGGGACAGGGGGCCTTACTGAAGCTTTCTTT
many,TRBJ2-3,TRBD1,TRBV12-3/TRBV12-4,CASIPTGGTDTQYF,TGTGCCAGCATTCCGACAGGGGGCACAGATACGCAGTATTTT
few,TRBJ2-5,NA,TRBV6-5,CASSYGRGVAWETQYF,TGTGCCAGCAGTTACGGCCGCGGCGTGGCGTGGGAGACCCAGTACTTC
many,TRBJ1-1,TRBD1,TRBV6-1,CASSDPRGLMFEAFF,TGTGCCAGCAGTGACCCCAGGGGGCTTATGTTTGAAGCTTTCTTT
NA,TRBJ2-5,NA,TRBV29-1,CSVRDGGETQYF,TGCAGCGTTCGGGACGGGGGAGAGACCCAGTACTTC
many,TRBJ1-1,TRBD1,TRBV20-1,CSARGTGGGTEAFF,TGCAGTGCTAGAGGTACAGGGGGTGGCACTGAAGCTTTCTTT
many,TRBJ2-7,NA,TRBV30,CAWGPRRGRTYEQYF,TGTGCCTGGGGGCCGAGGAGGGGTCGAACCTACGAGCAGTACTTC
many,TRBJ2-7,TRBD2,TRBV18,CASSPPAGVNEQYF,TGTGCCAGCTCGCCGCCAGCGGGAGTAAACGAGCAGTACTTC
NA,TRBJ2-1,NA,TRBV4-1,CASSQWSGLFGDEQFF,TGCGCCAGCAGCCAGTGGAGTGGGCTCTTTGGGGATGAGCAGTTCTTC
many,TRBJ2-3,NA,TRBV20-1,CSAGGRTASTDTQYF,TGCAGTGCGGGGGGCAGGACCGCTAGCACAGATACGCAGTATTTT
NA,TRBJ1-1,NA,TRBV7-8,CASSLAPGVDTEAFF,TGTGCCAGCAGCTTAGCGCCGGGGGTAGATACTGAAGCTTTCTTT
NA,TRBJ2-3,NA,TRBV5-1,CASSSNGDTQYF,TGCGCCAGCAGCTCCAATGGCGATACGCAGTATTTT
NA,TRBJ2-1,NA,TRBV7-6,CASSLVLVDEQFF,TGTGCCAGCAGCTTAGTGCTCGTCGATGAGCAGTTCTTC
many,TRBJ2-7,NA,TRBV2,CASRGHHPPYEQYF,TGTGCCAGCAGGGGACACCACCCGCCCTACGAGCAGTACTTC
NA,TRBJ2-1,NA,TRBV7-9,CASSLRDAGSYNEQFF,TGTGCCAGCAGCTTAAGGGATGCGGGGTCCTACAATGAGCAGTTCTTC
NA,TRBJ1-2,NA,TRBV6-2/TRBV6-3,CASRGTTGRGRYTF,TGTGCCAGCAGGGGTACCACAGGGAGGGGAAGATACACCTTC
few,TRBJ2-7,NA,TRBV11-1,CASSPPGRVYEQYF,TGTGCCAGCAGCCCGCCCGGTAGAGTGTACGAGCAGTACTTC
few,TRBJ2-7,NA,TRBV29-1,CSVEGGGEQYF,TGCAGCGTTGAAGGAGGGGGCGAGCAGTACTTC
NA,TRBJ2-1,TRBD2,TRBV4-1,CASSRSTSGTPLNEQFF,TGCGCCAGCAGCCGATCGACTAGCGGGACCCCCTTAAATGAGCAGTTCTTC
few,TRBJ1-5,NA,TRBV2,CASSEQFSVPAQHF,TGTGCCAGCAGTGAACAATTTTCCGTCCCGGCCCAGCATTTT
few,TRBJ2-2,NA,TRBV18,CASSPIGWGLFF,TGTGCCAGCTCACCGATTGGGTGGGGACTGTTTTTT
NA,TRBJ1-2,NA,TRBV13,CASSLDGYYGYTF,TGTGCCAGCAGCTTGGACGGATACTATGGCTACACCTTC
few,TRBJ2-6,NA,TRBV2,CASGGGHSGANVLTF,TGTGCCAGCGGTGGCGGGCACTCTGGGGCCAACGTCCTGACTTTC
many,TRBJ2-7,TRBD1,TRBV27,CASMTGGVSEQYF,TGTGCCAGCATGACAGGGGGCGTTTCCGAGCAGTACTTC
once,TRBJ2-7,TRBD1,TRBV9,CASSLAVTGPYEQYF,TGTGCCAGCAGCTTAGCAGTGACAGGGCCCTACGAGCAGTACTTC
once,TRBJ1-2,TRBD1,TRBV11-2,CASSPSGQGNIYGYTF,TGTGCCAGCAGCCCCTCCGGACAGGGCAATATCTATGGCTACACCTTC
many,TRBJ2-3,TRBD2,TRBV5-1,CASSPPLAGLPDTQYF,TGCGCCAGCAGCCCACCTCTAGCGGGGTTGCCAGATACGCAGTATTTT
many,TRBJ2-5,TRBD2,TRBV12-3/TRBV12-4,CASSLGGLHVETQYF,TGTGCCAGCAGTTTGGGAGGGCTTCATGTGGAGACCCAGTACTTC
few,TRBJ2-3,TRBD2,TRBV20-1,CSATFGLASLTDTQYF,TGCAGTGCAACCTTCGGACTAGCCAGTCTCACAGATACGCAGTATTTT
few,TRBJ2-2,NA,TRBV7-2,CASSLLGLRDLTGELFF,TGTGCCAGCAGCTTATTGGGTTTGCGGGATTTAACCGGGGAGCTGTTTTTT
many,TRBJ2-1,NA,TRBV7-6,CASSLWTGVGENEQFF,TGTGCCAGCAGCTTATGGACGGGAGTCGGAGAGAATGAGCAGTTCTTC
NA,TRBJ2-5,NA,TRBV7-2,CASSPGAETQYF,TGTGCCAGCAGCCCTGGAGCAGAGACCCAGTACTTC
few,TRBJ2-5,NA,TRBV7-9,CASSSGRFQETQYF,TGTGCCAGCAGTTCGGGACGTTTTCAAGAGACCCAGTACTTC
NA,TRBJ1-6,NA,TRBV19,CASSTLGTGDSPLHF,TGTGCCAGTAGTACTCTTGGGACCGGGGATTCACCCCTCCACTTT
NA,TRBJ2-3,TRBD1,TRBV6-1,CAGRQGTTDTQYF,TGTGCCGGTAGACAGGGGACCACAGATACGCAGTATTTT
NA,TRBJ2-1,TRBD2,TRBV24-1,CATSDSIGRGNEQFF,TGTGCCACCAGTGATTCTATCGGGAGGGGTAATGAGCAGTTCTTC
NA,TRBJ1-4,TRBD1,TRBV28,CASSFRDRGDEKLFF,TGTGCCAGCAGTTTTAGGGACAGGGGCGATGAAAAACTGTTTTTT
few,TRBJ1-3,NA,TRBV2,CASSADRPVSGNTIYF,TGTGCCAGCAGTGCGGACAGACCCGTTTCTGGAAACACCATATATTTT
few,TRBJ1-1,NA,TRBV6-1,CASSPLSSEAFF,TGTGCCAGCAGCCCCCTAAGCTCTGAAGCTTTCTTT
many,TRBJ1-5,NA,TRBV27,CASSFYRGQPQHF,TGTGCCAGCAGTTTCTACCGAGGGCAGCCCCAGCATTTT
NA,TRBJ2-7,TRBD2,TRBV5-1,CASSGRTSGIGEQYF,TGCGCCAGCAGCGGGCGGACTAGCGGGATAGGTGAGCAGTACTTC
NA,TRBJ2-1,TRBD2,TRBV19,CASSTTGTSGDNEQFF,TGTGCCAGTAGTACCACCGGGACTAGCGGGGACAATGAGCAGTTCTTC
many,TRBJ1-2,TRBD1,TRBV6-1,CASSPVLDRTNYGYTF,TGTGCCAGCAGCCCCGTTTTGGACAGGACTAACTATGGCTACACCTTC
few,TRBJ1-1,TRBD1,TRBV28,CASRNDRGNTEAFF,TGTGCCAGCAGGAATGACAGGGGGAACACTGAAGCTTTCTTT
many,TRBJ1-4,NA,TRBV3-1,CASSPFTSGTNEKLFF,TGTGCCAGCAGCCCCTTTACTTCCGGGACTAATGAAAAACTGTTTTTT
many,TRBJ1-1,NA,TRBV7-2,CASSLGQMNTEAFF,TGTGCCAGCAGTTTAGGGCAGATGAACACTGAAGCTTTCTTT
few,TRBJ2-7,NA,TRBV20-1,CSATLFGGSTSYEQYF,TGCAGTGCTACTTTATTTGGAGGGAGCACATCCTACGAGCAGTACTTC